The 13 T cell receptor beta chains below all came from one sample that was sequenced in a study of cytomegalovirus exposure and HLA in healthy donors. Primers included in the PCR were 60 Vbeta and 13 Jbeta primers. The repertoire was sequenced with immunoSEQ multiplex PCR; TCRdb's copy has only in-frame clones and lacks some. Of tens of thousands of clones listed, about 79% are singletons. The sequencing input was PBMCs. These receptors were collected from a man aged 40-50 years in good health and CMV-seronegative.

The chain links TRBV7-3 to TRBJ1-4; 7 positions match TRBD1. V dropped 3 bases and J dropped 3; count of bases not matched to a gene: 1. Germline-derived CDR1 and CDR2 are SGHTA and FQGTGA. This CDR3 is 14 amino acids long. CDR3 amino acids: CASSFGQANEKLFF. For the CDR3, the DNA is TGTGCCAGCAGCTTTGGACAGGCTAATGAAAAACTGTTTTTT.

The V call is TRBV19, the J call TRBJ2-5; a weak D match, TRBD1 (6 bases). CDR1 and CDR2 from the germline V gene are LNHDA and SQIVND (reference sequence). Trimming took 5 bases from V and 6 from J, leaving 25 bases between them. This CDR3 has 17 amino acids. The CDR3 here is CASSGALLDSVTKTQYF. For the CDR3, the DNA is TGTGCCAGTAGTGGGGCCCTACTGGACAGCGTCACAAAGACCCAGTACTTC.

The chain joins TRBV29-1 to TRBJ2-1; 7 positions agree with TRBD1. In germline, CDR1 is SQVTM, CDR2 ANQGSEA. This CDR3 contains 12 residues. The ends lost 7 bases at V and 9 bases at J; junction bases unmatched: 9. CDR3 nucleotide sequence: TGCAGCGCCGGACAGGTAACGAGTGAGCAGTTCTTC. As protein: CSAGQVTSEQFF.

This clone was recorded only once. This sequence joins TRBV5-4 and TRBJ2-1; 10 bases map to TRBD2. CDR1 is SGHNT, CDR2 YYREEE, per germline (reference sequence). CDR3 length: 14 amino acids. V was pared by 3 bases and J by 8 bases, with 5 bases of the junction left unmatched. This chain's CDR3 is CASSSGTSVDEQFF. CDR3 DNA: TGTGCCAGCAGCTCAGGGACTAGCGTCGATGAGCAGTTCTTC.

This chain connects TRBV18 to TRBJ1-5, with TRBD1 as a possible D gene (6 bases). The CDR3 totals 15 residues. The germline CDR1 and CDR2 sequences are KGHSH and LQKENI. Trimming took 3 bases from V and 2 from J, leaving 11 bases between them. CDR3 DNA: TGTGCCAGCTCACCCCAGGGGCGGCGCAATCAGCCCCAGCATTTT. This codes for CASSPQGRRNQPQHF.

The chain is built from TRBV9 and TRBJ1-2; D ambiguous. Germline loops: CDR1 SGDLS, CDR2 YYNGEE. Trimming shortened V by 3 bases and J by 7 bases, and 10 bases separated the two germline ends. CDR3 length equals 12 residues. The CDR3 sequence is CASSAHPGGYTF. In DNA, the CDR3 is TGTGCCAGCAGCGCCCACCCAGGTGGCTACACCTTC.

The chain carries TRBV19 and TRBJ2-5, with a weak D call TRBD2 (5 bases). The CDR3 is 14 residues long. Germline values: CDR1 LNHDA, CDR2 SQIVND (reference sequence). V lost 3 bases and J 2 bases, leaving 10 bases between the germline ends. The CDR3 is CASSMGAAQETQYF. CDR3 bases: TGTGCCAGTAGTATGGGAGCGGCTCAAGAGACCCAGTACTTC. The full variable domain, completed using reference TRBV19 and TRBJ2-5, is DGGITQSPKYLFRKEGQNVTLSCEQNLNHDAMYWYRQDPGQGLRLIYYSQIVNDFQKGDIAEGYSVSREKKESFPLTVTSAQKNPTAFYLCASSMGAAQETQYFGPGTRLLVL.

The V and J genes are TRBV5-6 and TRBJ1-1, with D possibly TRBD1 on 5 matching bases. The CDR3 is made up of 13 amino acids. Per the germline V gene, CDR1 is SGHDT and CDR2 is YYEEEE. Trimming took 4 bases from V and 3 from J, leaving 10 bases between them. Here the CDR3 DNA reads TGTGCCAGCAGCCCGGACACGGACACTGAAGCTTTCTTT. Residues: CASSPDTDTEAFF.

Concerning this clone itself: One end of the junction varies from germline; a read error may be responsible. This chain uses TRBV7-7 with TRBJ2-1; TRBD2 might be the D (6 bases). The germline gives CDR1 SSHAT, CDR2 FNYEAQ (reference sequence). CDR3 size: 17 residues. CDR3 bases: TGTGCTAGCAGCCCGACCCTGGTAGCGGCGTCCTACAATGAGCAGTTCTTC. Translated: CASSPTLVAASYNEQFF.

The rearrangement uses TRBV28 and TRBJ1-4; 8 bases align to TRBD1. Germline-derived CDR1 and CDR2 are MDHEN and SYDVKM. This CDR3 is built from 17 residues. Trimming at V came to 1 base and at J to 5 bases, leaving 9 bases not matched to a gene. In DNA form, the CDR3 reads TGTGCCAGCAGTTTATCCCCCACAGGGGGTCCGAATGAAAAACTGTTTTTT. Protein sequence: CASSLSPTGGPNEKLFF. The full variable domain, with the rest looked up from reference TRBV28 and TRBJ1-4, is DVKVTQSSRYLVKRTGEKVFLECVQDMDHENMFWYRQDPGLGLRLIYFSYDVKMKEKGDIPEGYSVSREKKERFSLILESASTNQTSMYLCASSLSPTGGPNEKLFFGSGTQLSVL.

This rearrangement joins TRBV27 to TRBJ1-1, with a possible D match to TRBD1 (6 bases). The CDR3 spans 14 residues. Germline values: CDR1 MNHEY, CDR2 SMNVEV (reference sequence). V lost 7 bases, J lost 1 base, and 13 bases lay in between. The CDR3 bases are TGTGCCAGCACCCCAGGGGTGTGGAACACTGAAGCTTTCTTT. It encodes CASTPGVWNTEAFF.

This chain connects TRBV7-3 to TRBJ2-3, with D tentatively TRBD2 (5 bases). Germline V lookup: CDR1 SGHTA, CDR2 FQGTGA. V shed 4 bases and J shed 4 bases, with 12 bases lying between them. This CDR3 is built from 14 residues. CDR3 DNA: TGTGCCAGCAGCTCGAACGGAGGCGCAGATACGCAGTATTTT. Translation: CASSSNGGADTQYF.

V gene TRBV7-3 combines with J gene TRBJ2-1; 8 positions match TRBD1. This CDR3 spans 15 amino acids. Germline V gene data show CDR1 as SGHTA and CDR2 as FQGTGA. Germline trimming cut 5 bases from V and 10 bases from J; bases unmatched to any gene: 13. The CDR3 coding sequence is TGTGCCAGCAGCACTAGGACAGGGTCCTATACGGAGCAGTTCTTC. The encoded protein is CASSTRTGSYTEQFF.